The present T cell receptor beta chain was sequenced within a study of T cells in Graves' hyperthyroidism and ophthalmopathy. Study information: The blood sample was taken at first diagnosis, before treatment began.

Notes on this clonotype: In this CDR3 the conserved last residue, phenylalanine or tryptophan, is missing, so a read error is likely.

It was RNA transcripts that yielded the amplified TCR beta CDR3 regions. TCR CDR3 regions were first amplified by RT-PCR with HTBI primers. TCRdb passed the multiplex PCR reads through MiXCR, listing each CDR3 protein once. The repertoire has around 610,000 distinct CDR3 sequences, about 14% of them found once; the top ten carry 4.3%. The PBMCs were taken from around 9 ml of fresh peripheral blood. Sequences were obtained from blood. The TCR was taken from a woman aged 40-49 years with Graves' ophthalmopathy.

This CDR3 reads CATSPHGQPQHL. CDR3 nucleotide sequence: TGTGCCACCTCACCTCATGGTCAGCCCCAGCATCTT. V is TRBV10-3 and J is TRBJ1-5; D call uncertain. CDR1 and CDR2 from the germline V gene are ENHRY and SYGVKD. The CDR3 loop spans 12 amino acids. Trimming stripped 10 bases from V and 6 bases from J, with 13 bases between.